This T cell receptor beta chain was observed in a study of blood T cell repertoires in COVID-19. Study details: Sites across the United States, Italy and Spain contributed samples from acute and convalescent COVID-19. In each case, the material was cDNA or gDNA derived from T cells, B-cell-depleted T cells, or PBMCs.

Enrolment of Seattle patients took place during active infection, and they were followed longitudinally. Authors' data handling: From reference gene primer amplification, estimates of nucleated cell counts were derived. Profiled with immunoSEQ multiplex PCR; TCRdb holds only in-frame clones, not every one. The V and J calls and clone size were taken over from that table, and D and trimming were inferred from the DNA. The sample holds roughly 380,000 clones, about nine tenths seen once. The CDR3 contains 19 residues. With 3 bases removed from V and 0 bases from J, the gap between germline ends came to 18 bases. Germline V lookup: CDR1 MDHEN, CDR2 SYDVKM.

Sequencing was carried out using peripheral blood. The chain combines TRBV28 with TRBJ1-6, with D perhaps TRBD1 (5 bases). The receptor's source is a woman aged 40-49 years with COVID-19, enrolled during active disease. DNA of the CDR3: TGTGCCAGCAGTTTCCCAGCGACAGAAACATTCTCCTATAATTCACCCCTCCACTTT. Amino acids: CASSFPATETFSYNSPLHF.